The 28 T cell receptor beta chains presented below share a single source sample, sequenced in a study of blood T cell repertoires in COVID-19. Using immunoSEQ multiplex PCR, the repertoire was profiled, and TCRdb retains in-frame clones only, with some absent. The sample includes just over 75,000 clones, 84% of them seen just once. The sample consisted of peripheral blood. The origin of the receptors is a man in his forties or fifties with acute or convalescent COVID-19.

The rearrangement links TRBV24-1 to TRBJ2-1, with 9 bases matching TRBD2. Germline values: CDR1 KGHDR, CDR2 SFDVKD. V lost 6 bases to trimming and J lost 5 bases; unmatched junction nucleotides: 4. This CDR3 spans 14 amino acids. As DNA, the CDR3 is TGTGCCACCAGTCGACTAGCGGAAAACAATGAGCAGTTCTTC. Translated: CATSRLAENNEQFF.

This clone has a handful of counts. Other DNA sequences in the same sample also yield this CDR3. V is TRBV6-5 and J is TRBJ2-7; D might be TRBD1 (6 bases). Germline V gene sequence: CDR1 MNHEY, CDR2 SVGAGI. The CDR3 has 13 amino acids. V was cut by 2 bases and J by 3 bases, with 8 bases left in between. The CDR3 sequence is CASSYSRGYEQYF. CDR3 DNA: TGTGCCAGCAGTTACAGCAGGGGCTACGAGCAGTACTTC.

The chain uses TRBV5-1 and TRBJ2-7; a possible D gene is TRBD1 (6 bases). The V gene's germline CDR1 is SGHRS and CDR2 YFSETQ. The CDR3 is 15 amino acids. Trimming took 1 base from V and 1 from J, leaving 12 bases between them. The CDR3 nucleotides read TGCGCCAGCAGCTTGCCCCAGACAGGTTCCTACGAGCAGTACTTC. This encodes CASSLPQTGSYEQYF.

The chain recombines TRBV27 with TRBJ1-5; unclear D gene. Trimming removed 2 bases from V and 4 bases from J, with 6 bases in between. Germline V lookup: CDR1 MNHEY, CDR2 SMNVEV (reference sequence). The CDR3 is 13 residues long. CDR3 coding DNA: TGTGCCAGCAGTTTACGTCGGAATCAGCCCCAGCATTTT. Translating it yields CASSLRRNQPQHF.

The chain employs TRBV12-3 or TRBV12-4 and TRBJ1-2, with D possibly being TRBD1 (6 bases). The CDR3 covers 12 residues. V lost 8 bases and J lost 8, with 15 bases in between. The CDR3 loop is CASGLQGYGYTF. The CDR3 coding sequence is TGTGCCAGCGGATTACAGGGCTACGGCTACACCTTC.

This chain joins TRBV5-1 and TRBJ2-3; perhaps TRBD1 as D (5 bases). CDR3 length: 14 amino acids. Trimming took 0 bases from V and 1 from J, leaving 6 bases between them. CDR1 is SGHRS and CDR2 is YFSETQ in the germline V gene. The CDR3 nucleotides read TGCGCCAGCAGCTTGGTACAGGGCACAGATACGCAGTATTTT. Its protein is CASSLVQGTDTQYF.

This clone was detected a few times. The chain recombines TRBV30 with TRBJ1-5; 9 bases line up with TRBD1. The germline gives CDR1 GTSNPN, CDR2 SVGIG (reference sequence). The CDR3 totals 15 residues. Losses at the gene ends were 2 bases for V and 9 bases for J; bases not matched to a gene: 11. CDR3 coding DNA: TGTGCCTGGAGTACCCCTACAGGGGGCAGAGGGCCCCAGCATTTT. Its translation is CAWSTPTGGRGPQHF. Variable domain in full (rest from reference TRBV30 and TRBJ1-5): SQTIHQWPATLVQPVGSPLSLECTVEGTSNPNLYWYRQAAGRGLQLLFYSVGIGQISSEVPQNLSASRPQDRQFILSSKKLLLSDSGFYLCAWSTPTGGRGPQHFGDGTRLSIL.

The chain employs TRBV4-1 and TRBJ1-6, with 7 nucleotides matching TRBD1. This CDR3 has 16 amino acids. Germline-derived CDR1 and CDR2 are MGHRA and YSYEKL. V lost 4 bases, J lost 7 bases, and 10 bases stayed unmatched. CDR3 sequence reads: CASSLGGRGANSPLHF. The CDR3 bases are TGCGCCAGCAGCCTTGGGGGCAGGGGGGCCAATTCACCCCTCCACTTT.

As regards this clone: An end of the junction does not agree with germline; a read error may underlie this. The rearrangement links TRBV6-5 to TRBJ2-5; TRBD1 matches at 10 bases. In germline, CDR1 is MNHEY, CDR2 SVGAGI. The CDR3 length is 12 residues. The CDR3 DNA follows: TGTGCCAGCAGTTCACCGGGACAGGGGACTAACTTC. It encodes CASSSPGQGTNF.

V is TRBV9 and J is TRBJ1-2, with 7 bases lining up with TRBD1. The CDR3 length is 15 residues. Unmatched junction bases numbered 7, after V lost 4 bases and J lost 1 base. Germline V lookup: CDR1 SGDLS, CDR2 YYNGEE. The CDR3 loop reads CASSTRTGSNYGYTF. For the CDR3, the DNA is TGTGCCAGCAGCACCCGGACAGGAAGTAACTATGGCTACACCTTC.

The V call is TRBV10-3, the J call TRBJ1-5, with D unclear. This CDR3 contains 13 residues. Germline CDR1 and CDR2: ENHRY and SYGVKD. Between the trimmed V and J ends, which lost 8 bases and 3 bases, there was a span of 11 bases. This chain's CDR3 is CAISTEINQPQHF. CDR3 nucleotide sequence: TGTGCCATCTCAACTGAGATCAATCAGCCCCAGCATTTT.

This clone appeared a few times. This sample includes further DNA sequences coding for the same CDR3. The V call is TRBV7-8, the J call TRBJ2-7; tentative D call: TRBD2 (5 bases). Germline CDR1 is SGHVS and CDR2 is FQNEAQ. This CDR3 comprises 14 residues. V lost 2 bases to trimming and J lost 0 bases, with 8 bases between them. CDR3 coding DNA: TGTGCCAGCAGCTTATTAGAGGGCTCCTACGAGCAGTACTTC. Amino acids: CASSLLEGSYEQYF.

This chain uses TRBV18 with TRBJ1-2; TRBD1 aligns across 8 bases. The CDR3 spans 12 residues. The junction had 4 bases not matched to a gene; V was cut back by 6 bases and J by 7 bases. Per the germline V gene, CDR1 is KGHSH and CDR2 is LQKENI. CDR3 DNA: TGTGCCAGCTCGGACAGGGATAGTGGCTACACCTTC. Amino acid sequence: CASSDRDSGYTF.

The CDR3 loop is CAWSVSVFVAGNTIYF. The CDR3, as DNA: TGTGCCTGGAGTGTAAGCGTCTTTGTGGCTGGAAACACCATATATTTT. This sequence joins TRBV30 and TRBJ1-3; D call uncertain. Germline-derived CDR1 and CDR2 are GTSNPN and SVGIG (reference sequence). The CDR3 totals 16 residues. V gave up 0 bases and J gave up 2 bases, with 14 bases separating them.

The V call is TRBV10-3, the J call TRBJ1-5; 12 bases map to TRBD1. CDR1 and CDR2 (germline): ENHRY, SYGVKD. This CDR3 contains 15 residues. Losses at the gene ends were 6 bases for V and 7 bases for J; bases not matched to a gene: 7. In DNA form, the CDR3 reads TGTGCCATCAGGCAGGGGACAGGGGGCGGACAGCCCCAGCATTTT. It codes for CAIRQGTGGGQPQHF.

There are a few counts of this clone. This sequence joins TRBV7-2 and TRBJ1-2; D is undetermined. In germline, CDR1 is SGHTA, CDR2 FQGNSA. The germline V and J ends were trimmed by 5 bases and 7 bases, with 14 bases remaining between them. This CDR3 contains 13 residues. The CDR3 loop is CASSPMRLGGYTF. Here the CDR3 DNA reads TGTGCCAGCAGCCCTATGAGACTGGGTGGCTACACCTTC.

The chain links TRBV7-2 to TRBJ2-7; 11 bases line up with TRBD2. V shed 5 bases and J 1 base; nucleotides not matched to a gene: 4. CDR3 length: 15 residues. Germline values: CDR1 SGHTA, CDR2 FQGNSA. The CDR3 nucleotides read TGTGCCAGCAGCCCACTAGCGGGAGCGTCCTACGAGCAGTACTTC. Protein product: CASSPLAGASYEQYF. Complete variable domain (other parts from reference TRBV7-2 and TRBJ2-7): GAGVSQSPSNKVTEKGKDVELRCDPISGHTALYWYRQSLGQGLEFLIYFQGNSAPDKSGLPSDRFSAERTGGSVSTLTIQRTQQEDSAVYLCASSPLAGASYEQYFGPGTRLTVT.

V gene TRBV9 combines with J gene TRBJ2-7, with D hard to call. The CDR3 has 13 amino acids. Trimming left V 0 bases short and J 1 base short, with 5 bases between. Germline CDR1 SGDLS, CDR2 YYNGEE. The CDR3 sequence: CASSVGLSYEQYF. The DNA of the CDR3 is TGTGCCAGCAGCGTAGGTCTTTCCTACGAGCAGTACTTC. The full variable domain, its missing parts supplied by reference TRBV9 and TRBJ2-7, is DSGVTQTPKHLITATGQRVTLRCSPRSGDLSVYWYQQSLDQGLQFLIQYYNGEERAKGNILERFSAQQFPDLHSELNLSSLELGDSALYFCASSVGLSYEQYFGPGTRLTVT.

The chain carries TRBV2 and TRBJ2-2; 9 bases fit TRBD2. Per germline, CDR1 SNHLY and CDR2 FYNNEI. There are 16 residues in the CDR3. The junction had 11 bases not matched to a gene; V was cut back by 7 bases and J by 5 bases. CDR3 coding DNA: TGTGCCAGCACCGTTACCCTAGCGGGAAAAACCGGGGAGCTGTTTTTT. This sequence encodes CASTVTLAGKTGELFF.

The J gene is TRBJ2-3, the V gene TRBV11-2; 10 bases are a match to TRBD1. The CDR3 spans 15 residues. V was pared by 5 bases and J by 10 bases, with 12 bases of the junction left unmatched. Germline V lookup: CDR1 SGHAT, CDR2 FQNNGV. This chain's CDR3 is CASSRDRGGRIAQYF. DNA for the CDR3: TGTGCCAGCAGCCGGGACAGGGGAGGGCGAATTGCGCAGTATTTT.

The chain couples TRBV7-2 to TRBJ2-1, with 10 bases aligning to TRBD2. The ends lost 2 bases at V and 9 bases at J; junction bases unmatched: 10. The V gene's germline CDR1 is SGHTA and CDR2 FQGNSA. CDR3 size: 16 residues. The DNA of the CDR3 is TGTGCCAGCAGCTTATCGAGGACTAGCGGAGGGGGTGAGCAGTTCTTC. It yields the protein CASSLSRTSGGGEQFF.

This chain uses TRBV24-1 with TRBJ2-1; D is ambiguous. CDR3 length: 15 amino acids. V dropped 9 bases and J dropped 0 bases, with 14 bases sitting between them. CDR1 is KGHDR, CDR2 SFDVKD, per germline. DNA for the CDR3: TGTGCCACCGCTGACCGGAGCCCCTCCTACAATGAGCAGTTCTTC. Translated, it gives CATADRSPSYNEQFF.

The chain recombines TRBV30 with TRBJ1-5; 10 positions agree with TRBD1. The CDR3 sequence is 16 residues long. J was trimmed by 3 bases and V by 1 base; bases with no gene match: 6. Per the germline V gene, CDR1 is GTSNPN and CDR2 is SVGIG (reference sequence). The CDR3, as DNA: TGTGCCTGGAGTGCAATCGGACAGGGGGTCAATCAGCCCCAGCATTTT. Translating gives CAWSAIGQGVNQPQHF.

V is TRBV7-9 and J is TRBJ1-6, with 8 bases identical to TRBD1. Trimming removed 6 bases from V and 10 bases from J; junction bases left unmatched: 8. The CDR3 consists of 14 residues. The germline V gene encodes CDR1 SEHNR and CDR2 FQNEAQ (reference sequence). The CDR3 protein is CASRAAGGFSPLHF. The CDR3 DNA sequence: TGTGCCAGCAGGGCGGCAGGGGGCTTCTCACCCCTCCACTTT.

V gene TRBV4-2 combines with J gene TRBJ1-2; 7 positions match TRBD1. Germline trimming cut 0 bases from V and 5 bases from J; bases unmatched to any gene: 15. The germline CDR1 and CDR2 sequences are LGHNA and YNFKEQ. This CDR3 has 18 residues. This CDR3 is CASSQDRGGHHSTYGYTF. DNA of the CDR3: TGTGCCAGCAGCCAAGATAGAGGGGGCCACCATTCCACATATGGCTACACCTTC.

The chain has TRBV6-4 and TRBJ1-1; the match to TRBD1 covers 9 bases. J was trimmed by 5 bases and V by 6 bases; bases with no gene match: 10. Germline lookup yields CDR1 MRHNA and CDR2 SNTAGT. The CDR3 is 15 amino acids. The DNA of the CDR3 is TGTGCCAGCAGCCCGGGACAGGGAGGTATAACTGAAGCTTTCTTT. Its translation: CASSPGQGGITEAFF.

This clone was picked up one time. The chain carries TRBV7-9 and TRBJ1-3, with 7 nucleotides matching TRBD1. V was pared by 4 bases and J by 2 bases, with 5 bases of the junction left unmatched. The CDR3 extends over 15 amino acids. Germline V CDR1 and CDR2: SEHNR, FQNEAQ (reference sequence). The CDR3 DNA reads TGTGCCAGCAGCTCACAGGGGACAGCTGGAAACACCATATATTTT. Translated, it gives CASSSQGTAGNTIYF.

This chain connects TRBV11-3 to TRBJ2-5; 9 bases align to TRBD1. The CDR3 spans 14 residues. V lost 7 bases, J lost 5 bases, and 8 bases stayed unmatched. Per the germline V gene, CDR1 is SGHNT and CDR2 is YENEEA. In DNA, the CDR3 is TGTGCCAGCAATCCTGGGACAGGGCCGGAGACCCAGTACTTC. Its translation is CASNPGTGPETQYF. Drawing the rest from reference TRBV11-3 and TRBJ2-5, the complete variable domain is EAGVVQSPRYKIIEKKQPVAFWCNPISGHNTLYWYLQNLGQGPELLIRYENEEAVDDSQLPKDRFSAERLKGVDSTLKIQPAELGDSAVYLCASNPGTGPETQYFGPGTRLLVL.